A selection of T cell receptor beta chains follows, all from one sample in a study of human T cells and chemical hapten exposure. A single record per CDR3 protein comes from TCRdb applying MiXCR to the RACE reads. The table shows some 330,000 distinct CDR3 sequences, with around 5% occurring only once. Specimen: whole blood, collected in connection with sensitization to the hapten diphenylcyclopropenone (DPC). The receptors were sampled from a woman between 18 and 29 years old with alopecia areata. Some clones in this sample may be carry-over from other donors' samples. The CDR3 runs from the conserved cysteine through the conserved F or W. Each record gives: CDR3 protein, CDR3 DNA, D gene, J gene, V gene, clone size. The D gene is left open where the match is weak. Not every row has a clone size; where given, it reads once, few, many or a size class.

CASSLGGRSYTDTQYF,TGTGCCAGCAGCTTGGGAGGCCGTTCCTACACAGATACGCAGTATTTT,-,TRBJ2-3,TRBV13,few
CAISVSSAGELFF,TGTGCCATCAGTGTCTCCTCGGCGGGGGAGCTGTTTTTT,-,TRBJ2-2,TRBV10-3,-
CASSFGQVANTGELFF,TGTGCCAGCAGCTTCGGGCAGGTCGCGAACACCGGGGAGCTGTTTTTT,-,TRBJ2-2,TRBV13,few
CASGLQSRGNQPQHF,TGTGCTAGTGGTTTACAATCAAGGGGCAATCAGCCCCAGCATTTT,-,TRBJ1-5,TRBV12-5,many
CASSHGWIGGEKLFF,TGCGCCAGCAGCCACGGATGGATAGGGGGTGAAAAACTGTTTTTT,-,TRBJ1-4,TRBV4-1,many
CASSQEALNIQYF,TGCGCCAGCAGCCAAGAAGCGTTAAACATTCAGTACTTC,-,TRBJ2-4,TRBV4-1,-
CAISLTDSYEQYF,TGTGCCATCAGCCTGACTGATTCCTACGAGCAGTACTTC,-,TRBJ2-7,TRBV10-3,-
CASNSAGAVAKNIQYF,TGTGCCAGCAATTCCGCAGGGGCAGTAGCCAAAAACATTCAGTACTTC,-,TRBJ2-4,TRBV6-1,few
CASTSRNYGYTF,TGTGCCAGTACCAGCCGTAACTATGGCTACACCTTC,-,TRBJ1-2,TRBV19,few
CASSDRALSYEQYF,TGTGCCAGCAGTGACCGGGCATTATCCTACGAGCAGTACTTC,-,TRBJ2-7,TRBV25-1,few
CASQGAGNQPQHF,TGTGCCAGTCAGGGGGCAGGGAATCAGCCCCAGCATTTT,TRBD1,TRBJ1-5,TRBV27,few
CSVEWYNEQFF,TGCAGCGTTGAGTGGTACAATGAGCAGTTCTTC,-,TRBJ2-1,TRBV29-1,many
CASTDREIAKNIQYF,TGTGCCAGCACCGACAGGGAAATAGCCAAAAACATTCAGTACTTC,TRBD1,TRBJ2-4,TRBV2,few
CASSRTGGSETQYF,TGTGCCAGCAGCCGGACAGGGGGATCGGAGACCCAGTACTTC,TRBD1,TRBJ2-5,TRBV7-3,many
CASSSLAGVYEQFF,TGTGCCAGCAGTTCTCTAGCGGGGGTGTATGAGCAGTTCTTC,TRBD2,TRBJ2-1,TRBV6-1,-
CASSQYSPGPPLTF,TGTGCTAGCAGCCAATACTCCCCGGGGCCCCCCCTGACTTTC,-,TRBJ2-6,TRBV7-7,-
CASSREVRGNQPQHF,TGCGCCAGCAGCCGGGAGGTGAGGGGCAATCAGCCCCAGCATTTT,-,TRBJ1-5,TRBV4-1,many
CASSLDGQPGQGESAFF,TGTGCCAGCAGCTTAGATGGACAGCCGGGACAGGGGGAAAGTGCTTTCTTT,TRBD1,TRBJ1-1,TRBV11-2,few
CASSQDRLAVTDTQYF,TGTGCCAGCAGCCAAGATAGACTAGCGGTCACAGATACGCAGTATTTT,TRBD2,TRBJ2-3,TRBV14,-
CASSVAGRSATNEKLFF,TGTGCCAGCAGCGTAGCGGGCAGGAGTGCAACTAATGAAAAACTGTTTTTT,-,TRBJ1-4,TRBV9,few
CASSSLDRSFNTQYF,TGTGCCAGCAGTTCCTTGGACAGAAGTTTTAATACGCAGTATTTT,-,TRBJ2-3,TRBV6-6,many
CASRGLYEKLFF,TGTGCCAGCAGAGGACTGTATGAAAAACTGTTTTTT,-,TRBJ1-4,TRBV2,-
CSVSMRRTIHYGYTF,TGCAGCGTCTCAATGAGGCGCACTATTCATTATGGCTACACCTTC,-,TRBJ1-2,TRBV29-1,many
CASSLSRGDTQYF,TGTGCCAGCAGCCTCTCGAGGGGCGATACGCAGTATTTT,-,TRBJ2-3,TRBV3-1,many
CASSLRDRGPYQETQYF,TGTGCCAGCAGTTTACGGGACAGGGGTCCGTACCAAGAGACCCAGTACTTC,TRBD1,TRBJ2-5,TRBV28,few
CASSELSTGAFF,TGTGCCAGCAGTGAATTATCGACTGGTGCTTTCTTT,-,TRBJ1-1,TRBV2,few
CASKTYNEQFF,TGTGCCAGCAAAACTTACAATGAGCAGTTCTTC,-,TRBJ2-1,TRBV12-3/TRBV12-4,many
CASRGLTGANVLTF,TGTGCCAGCAGGGGGCTGACTGGGGCCAACGTCCTGACTTTC,-,TRBJ2-6,TRBV12-3/TRBV12-4,few
CASSLGAGGNTDTQYF,TGTGCCAGCAGCTTAGGGGCGGGGGGCAACACAGATACGCAGTATTTT,TRBD2,TRBJ2-3,TRBV7-6,many
CASSLAPGRSSPLHF,TGTGCCAGCAGCTTAGCGCCGGGCAGAAGTTCACCCCTCCACTTT,-,TRBJ1-6,TRBV7-9,few
CASSQDRRASYNSPLHF,TGCGCCAGCAGCCAAGACCGACGGGCCTCCTATAATTCACCCCTCCACTTT,-,TRBJ1-6,TRBV4-3,many
CSAEFRDSNPYGYTF,TGCAGTGCTGAATTCCGGGACAGCAACCCCTATGGCTACACCTTC,TRBD1,TRBJ1-2,TRBV20-1,many
CASSQVKGDTTF,TGTGCCAGCAGCCAAGTGAAAGGGGACACCACCTTC,-,TRBJ1-2,TRBV3-1,many
CAISESAPGQGWAEKLFF,TGTGCCATCAGTGAGTCGGCCCCGGGACAGGGTTGGGCGGAAAAACTGTTTTTT,TRBD1,TRBJ1-4,TRBV10-3,few
CASSSDRTTNEKLFF,TGTGCCAGCAGCTCTGACAGGACAACTAATGAAAAACTGTTTTTT,-,TRBJ1-4,TRBV7-9,many
CASSPSAVQPQHF,TGTGCCAGCAGCCCGTCTGCGGTTCAGCCCCAGCATTTT,-,TRBJ1-5,TRBV28,many
CASSLTSGFGETQYF,TGTGCCAGCAGCTTAACTAGCGGGTTCGGGGAGACCCAGTACTTC,TRBD2,TRBJ2-5,TRBV7-3,-
CASSFLRVAGGPINEQFF,TGTGCCAGCAGTTTCCTACGCGTTGCGGGGGGGCCTATTAATGAGCAGTTCTTC,TRBD2,TRBJ2-1,TRBV27,-
CASSQDPRPGEAYGYTF,TGTGCCAGCAGCCAAGATCCTCGGCCAGGGGAGGCCTATGGCTACACCTTC,-,TRBJ1-2,TRBV4-2,many
CASIQGRGQTGELFF,TGTGCCAGCATCCAGGGGCGGGGGCAAACCGGGGAGCTGTTTTTT,-,TRBJ2-2,TRBV7-8,-
CASRPGQGLRSGNTIYF,TGTGCCAGCAGACCGGGACAGGGGTTGAGGTCTGGAAACACCATATATTTT,TRBD1,TRBJ1-3,TRBV6-5,-
CASSRWTGRDTEAFF,TGTGCCAGCAGCCGCTGGACAGGGAGAGACACTGAAGCTTTCTTT,TRBD1,TRBJ1-1,TRBV7-9,-
CASSLDRPYEKLFF,TGCGCCAGCAGCCTAGACAGGCCCTATGAAAAACTGTTTTTT,-,TRBJ1-4,TRBV4-3,many
CASYVGTENEKLFF,TGTGCCAGCTATGTCGGGACTGAAAATGAAAAACTGTTTTTT,-,TRBJ1-4,TRBV2,many
CASSLGESTEAFF,TGTGCCAGCAGCTTGGGGGAATCGACTGAAGCTTTCTTT,-,TRBJ1-1,TRBV5-6,few
CASSPEPPLVDYTF,TGTGCCAGCAGCCCCGAACCCCCGCTTGTTGACTACACCTTC,-,TRBJ1-2,TRBV7-9,-